The 14 T cell receptor beta chains in this list originate from one sample, sequenced in a study of CD8 T cells in Susac syndrome (dated by TCRdb to the late 2010s). Library preparation employed the immunoSEQ multiplex PCR assay. RNA was extracted using the RNeasy kit, and roughly 0.45 to 1 microgram was reverse transcribed with random hexamers. Starting from the raw public reads, TCRdb applied fastp trimming at Q25, assembled clones with MiXCR and retained in-frame beta chains. Here each entry gathers all rows of one CDR3 protein and keeps the most common genes and DNA. For this sample the table gives roughly 88,000 distinct CDR3 sequences, of which 95% to 97% were detected only once. Of the sample, more than 0.35% is held by the ten largest clones. Sequences were obtained from CD8+ T cells from PBMCs. The source is a human donor with Susac syndrome.

This clonotype occurred once. The rearrangement joins TRBV7-8 to TRBJ1-4; 7 bases are a match to TRBD1. The CDR3 consists of 16 residues. Germline assignment: CDR1 SGHVS and CDR2 FQNEAQ. V shed 7 bases, J shed 4 bases, and the junction held 12 bases outside the gene matches. CDR3 nucleotides: TGTGCCAGCACCAACCCCTTCGGGACAGATAATGAAAAACTGTTTTTT. Encoded protein: CASTNPFGTDNEKLFF.

The chain combines TRBV20-1 with TRBJ2-7, with a tentative D call TRBD1 (6 bases). Trimming took 4 bases from V and 1 from J, leaving 11 bases between them. The germline V gene has CDR1 DFQATT and CDR2 SNEGSKA (reference sequence). This CDR3 contains 13 residues. The CDR3 DNA reads as TGCAGTGCTAAGACACAGGGTTCCTACGAGCAGTACGTC. This codes for CSAKTQGSYEQYV.

This rearrangement joins TRBV15 to TRBJ1-1; 7 positions match TRBD1. This CDR3 has 15 residues. Trimming removed 0 bases from V and 4 bases from J; junction bases left unmatched: 5. Germline CDR1 reads LNHNV; CDR2 reads YYDKDF (reference sequence). CDR3 sequence (DNA): TGTGCCACCAGCAGAGATCCTGACAGGGCCACTGAAGCTTTCTTT. Protein sequence: CATSRDPDRATEAFF.

The chain recombines TRBV6-2 or TRBV6-3 with TRBJ2-7, with 8 bases aligning to TRBD1. The CDR3 loop spans 15 amino acids. Losses at the gene ends were 6 bases for V and 3 bases for J; bases not matched to a gene: 10. Germline CDR1 reads MNHEY; CDR2 reads SVGEGT. The CDR3 sequence is CASRQPGQANYEQYV. DNA of the CDR3: TGTGCCAGCAGGCAACCGGGACAGGCGAACTACGAGCAGTACGTC.

The chain has TRBV29-1 and TRBJ2-2; D is undetermined. V was shortened by 1 base and J by 6 bases, with 15 bases between the two germline ends. The CDR3 runs 15 residues. In germline, CDR1 is SQVTM, CDR2 ANQGSEA. The CDR3 reads CSVEGPTFPAGELFF. The CDR3 nucleotides are TGCAGCGTTGAAGGACCAACCTTTCCGGCCGGGGAGCTGTTTTTT.

J is TRBJ2-2 and V is TRBV30; perhaps TRBD1 as D (5 bases). Trimming cost V 4 bases and J 0 bases, with 9 bases left between them. Germline V CDR1 and CDR2: GTSNPN, SVGIG (reference sequence). The CDR3 contains 14 residues. For the CDR3, the DNA is TGTGCCTGGACCCCAGGGTCGAACACCGGGGAGCTGTTTTTT. Encoded protein: CAWTPGSNTGELFF.

V gene TRBV25-1 combines with J gene TRBJ2-2; TRBD2 is a possible D gene (6 bases). This CDR3 comprises 16 residues. CDR1 is MGHDK, CDR2 SYGVNS, per germline. The V and J ends lost 0 bases and 1 base respectively, with 9 bases between them. CDR3 nucleotide sequence: TGTGCCAGCAGTGAATATCTGGGGGGGAACACCGGGGAGCTGTTTTTT. It encodes CASSEYLGGNTGELFF.

The V and J genes are TRBV6-1 and TRBJ1-1; 7 bases are shared with TRBD1. Germline-derived CDR1 and CDR2 are MNHNS and SASEGT. This CDR3 contains 15 residues. The V gene end was trimmed by 7 bases and the J gene end by 5 bases; junction bases not matched to a gene: 13. The CDR3 protein is CASIGQVPFTTEAFF. For the CDR3, the DNA is TGTGCCAGCATCGGACAGGTCCCGTTTACTACTGAAGCTTTCTTT.

This chain links TRBV27 with TRBJ2-7; a possible D gene is TRBD1 (6 bases). Germline loops: CDR1 MNHEY, CDR2 SMNVEV (reference sequence). The V end lost 3 bases, the J end lost 0 bases, and 9 bases lay between the germline ends. There are 14 residues in the CDR3. The CDR3 sequence: CASSLGATSYEQYF. CDR3 DNA: TGTGCCAGCAGTTTGGGGGCTACCTCCTACGAGCAGTACTTC.

The chain uses TRBV12-3 or TRBV12-4 and TRBJ2-1; the D is unclear. This CDR3 region has 13 residues. The V and J ends lost 3 bases and 9 bases respectively, with 12 bases between them. The CDR3 reads CASSFWQESEQFF. CDR3 nucleotide sequence: TGTGCCAGCAGTTTTTGGCAGGAGAGTGAGCAGTTCTTC.

The chain couples TRBV15 to TRBJ1-2, with D tentatively TRBD1 (5 bases). Trimming pared 0 bases from V and 4 bases from J, leaving 18 bases between. This CDR3 comprises 17 residues. From germline, CDR1 is LNHNV and CDR2 YYDKDF (reference sequence). CDR3 coding DNA: TGTGCCACCAGCAGAGATCATCCCGGCCGAGGGACCTATGGCTACACCTTC. The encoded protein is CATSRDHPGRGTYGYTF.

This CDR3 reads CASSTTRGSTTGELFF. The CDR3 nucleotides read TGTGCCAGCAGCACTACCAGGGGGTCCACCACCGGGGAGCTGTTTTTT. J is TRBJ2-2 and V is TRBV14, with TRBD1 matching 7 bases. Losses at the gene ends were 5 bases for V and 4 bases for J; bases not matched to a gene: 10. The CDR3 has 16 amino acids. CDR1 SGHDN and CDR2 FVKESK come from the germline V gene.

The chain uses TRBV4-1 and TRBJ2-3, with D hard to call. Per the germline V gene, CDR1 is MGHRA and CDR2 is YSYEKL. V lost 0 bases to trimming and J lost 2 bases, with 6 bases between them. The CDR3 is 14 amino acids. The CDR3 region is CASSQDRNTDTQYF. The CDR3, as DNA: TGCGCCAGCAGCCAAGACAGAAACACAGATACGCAGTATTTT.

The CDR3 bases are TGTGCCAGCAGTCCCGAATACCCTGGCAATGAGCAGTTCTTC. Encoded protein: CASSPEYPGNEQFF. This chain links TRBV28 with TRBJ2-1; no clear D. The CDR3 is 14 residues long. Germline lookup yields CDR1 MDHEN and CDR2 SYDVKM. Trimming removed 5 bases at V and 6 bases at J, with 14 bases between.